The 9 T cell receptor beta chains below all came from one sample that was sequenced in a study of cytomegalovirus exposure and HLA in healthy donors. The PCR used 60 Vbeta and 13 Jbeta primers. The table came from immunoSEQ multiplex PCR; TCRdb's copy has only in-frame clones and leaves some out. The sample shows more than 85,000 clones, about 75% of them seen only once. Sequencing used PBMCs. The receptor source for this set is a male donor in good health and CMV-seropositive.

The V and J genes are TRBV27 and TRBJ1-1; unclear D gene. Germline V gene sequence: CDR1 MNHEY, CDR2 SMNVEV (reference sequence). The CDR3 is made up of 15 amino acids. V lost 0 bases to trimming and J lost 2 bases, with 10 bases between them. The CDR3 DNA follows: TGTGCCAGCAGTTTATCGCCAGATCCCAACACTGAAGCTTTCTTT. This codes for CASSLSPDPNTEAFF.

The rearrangement uses TRBV30 and TRBJ2-7; 7 bases line up with TRBD1. V shed 6 bases, J shed 4 bases, and the junction held 9 bases outside the gene matches. Germline V gene data show CDR1 as GTSNPN and CDR2 as SVGIG (reference sequence). The CDR3 spans 13 residues. The DNA for the CDR3 is TGTGCCTGTAGCCGGGACAGACAATACGAGCAGTACTTC. This codes for CACSRDRQYEQYF.

V usage is TRBV25-1 and J usage is TRBJ1-5, with D possibly matching TRBD1 (6 bases). CDR3 size: 15 residues. The ends were cut back, 5 bases at V and 0 bases at J, with 11 bases in the middle. Germline CDR1 is MGHDK and CDR2 is SYGVNS. The CDR3 protein is CASSSGAYSNQPQHF. As DNA, the CDR3 is TGTGCCAGCAGTTCAGGGGCCTATAGCAATCAGCCCCAGCATTTT.

The chain uses TRBV5-1 and TRBJ2-5; TRBD2 matches 13 bases. The CDR3 spans 16 residues. The germline gives CDR1 SGHRS, CDR2 YFSETQ. The J segment lost 5 bases and the V segment lost 7 bases, leaving 11 bases of the junction unmatched. CDR3 nucleotides: TGCGCCAGCTACCGAAGGGGACTAGCGGGGCCCGAGACCCAGTACTTC. It encodes CASYRRGLAGPETQYF. Based on the CDR3 plus reference TRBV5-1 and TRBJ2-5, the full variable domain is KAGVTQTPRYLIKTRGQQVTLSCSPISGHRSVSWYQQTPGQGLQFLFEYFSETQRNKGNFPGRFSGRQFSNSRSEMNVSTLELGDSALYLCASYRRGLAGPETQYFGPGTRLLVL.

V is TRBV2 and J is TRBJ2-3; TRBD2 matches at 10 bases. The CDR3 length is 14 residues. Germline CDR1 and CDR2: SNHLY and FYNNEI. Unmatched junction bases numbered 0, after V lost 2 bases and J lost 4 bases. The CDR3 reads CASSESGGADTQYF. DNA of the CDR3: TGTGCCAGCAGTGAAAGCGGGGGGGCAGATACGCAGTATTTT. The full variable domain, with the rest looked up from reference TRBV2 and TRBJ2-3, is EPEVTQTPSHQVTQMGQEVILRCVPISNHLYFYWYRQILGQKVEFLVSFYNNEISEKSEIFDDQFSVERPDGSNFTLKIRSTKLEDSAMYFCASSESGGADTQYFGPGTRLTVL.

The sample holds one count of this clone. J is TRBJ2-5 and V is TRBV4-1; no clear D. CDR1 MGHRA and CDR2 YSYEKL come from the germline V gene. This CDR3 region has 12 residues. With 0 bases removed from V and 6 bases from J, the gap between germline ends came to 5 bases. In DNA, the CDR3 is TGCGCCAGCAGCCAAGATCTTAAGACCCAGTACTTC. Translation: CASSQDLKTQYF.

The rearrangement uses TRBV28 and TRBJ1-3, with 7 nucleotides matching TRBD1. J lost 0 bases, V lost 7 bases, and 6 bases had no gene match. Germline V lookup: CDR1 MDHEN, CDR2 SYDVKM. The CDR3 consists of 15 residues. CDR3 nucleotides: TGTGCCAGCAACGTGGACAGGACCTCTGGAAACACCATATATTTT. Translation gives CASNVDRTSGNTIYF.

This chain links TRBV5-1 with TRBJ2-1; TRBD2 aligns across 10 bases. The germline CDR1 and CDR2 sequences are SGHRS and YFSETQ. J gave up 6 bases and V 4 bases, and 7 bases lay outside the gene matches. This CDR3 is 15 amino acids long. CDR3 nucleotides: TGCGCCAGCAGCCCGCCTAGCGGGGGCTTCAATGAGCAGTTCTTC. It codes for CASSPPSGGFNEQFF.

The chain joins TRBV5-1 to TRBJ2-2, with 12 bases identical to TRBD2. In germline, CDR1 is SGHRS, CDR2 YFSETQ. The length of the CDR3 is 15 residues. The V and J ends lost 5 bases and 6 bases, in that order; junction bases with no gene match: 5. CDR3 coding DNA: TGCGCCAGCAGTCTAGCGGGGGGGCGTTCCGGGGAGCTGTTTTTT. As protein: CASSLAGGRSGELFF.